This record looks at one T cell receptor (beta chain) sequence and its context. No cognate antigen has been identified for it. It has no much larger one-base neighbor in the sample; base qualities were not kept. Genomic DNA was extracted from sorted cells for sequencing of the TCRbeta CDR3 region. The immunoSEQ Assay was used for sequencing of TCRbeta CDR3 regions. TCRdb re-hosts the immuneACCESS table, in-frame sequences only. Its copies lack some clones; in the studies checked, an unresolved V gene accounts for under half of them, and the cause for the rest is not known. The sample table lists more than 65,000 clones, 80% to 85% of them with a count of one. The top ten clonotypes cover approximately 2.1% of the sample. These data come from a study of OX40 agonist ivuxolimab in advanced cancers. Regarding the complete study: Ivuxolimab was a fully human IgG2 agonistic monoclonal antibody targeting the costimulatory receptor OX40 (CD134). The paper reports the monotherapy dose-escalation portion (N ≈ 52 patients) of the phase I ivuxolimab trial. Of the roughly 52 dose-escalation patients, hepatocellular carcinoma was present in around 20, melanoma in roughly 15, renal cell carcinoma in 9 and head and neck cancer in 9. Partial responses occurred in three dose-escalation patients, of whom one had hepatocellular carcinoma and two had cutaneous melanoma. Patients were allowed to have had prior anti-PD-1, anti-PD-L1 or anti-CTLA-4 therapy, and 30% to 50% of the dose-escalation patients had previously received checkpoint inhibitors. The dose-escalation cohort was about 83% male with a mean age of approximately 60 years, ranging from 23 to 79. Peripheral TCRbeta sequencing aimed to test whether ivuxolimab altered TCR sequence diversity and caused clonal T-cell expansion. Intravenous ivuxolimab was administered to patients every 2 weeks at six dose levels: 0.01, 0.1, 0.3, 1.5, 3 and 10 mg/kg.

The full study reports these points: In the 0.1-3.0 mg/kg groups, partial responders had among the lowest normalized peripheral clonal expansion, particularly in CD8+ T cells. Antigen specificity was not determined for the clonally expanded peripheral T cells. At doses of 0.1 to 3.0 mg/kg, clonal expansion of both CD4+ and CD8+ T cells in blood was seen between baseline and week 6. Low levels of normalized T-cell clonal expansion were also seen in some patients who did not respond. After ivuxolimab, expanded clones were on average more numerous among CD8+ T cells than among CD4+ T cells.

Patients with a history of autoimmune disease or receiving systemic immunosuppression were excluded from the trial. In every dose cohort, peripheral blood was drawn for TCR sequencing at baseline, cycle 4 day 1, and cycle 7 day 1. The samples were drawn from a first-in-human, open-label, multicenter phase I dose-escalation trial of ivuxolimab. Adults with locally advanced or metastatic head and neck squamous cell, hepatocellular, melanoma or renal cell carcinoma were enrolled in the trial. Before TCR sequencing, CD4+ T cells and CD8+ T cells from peripheral blood were sorted into separate populations. Between the V and J ends, shortened by 5 bases and 5 bases respectively, the junction contains 10 bases. The germline V gene (reference sequence) supplies CDR1 GTSNPN and CDR2 SVGIG. The CDR3 goes from the cysteine to the phenylalanine over 13 residues. Only the CDR3 part of the read is kept: 39 bases, read in frame from the first base.

The TCR originated in an adult with an advanced solid tumor such as melanoma, head and neck, liver or kidney cancer. Here the sequenced sample was CD4+ or CD8+ T cells sorted from blood, taken in a trial of the OX40 agonist ivuxolimab. The V gene is TRBV30 and the J gene is TRBJ1-6, and the D gene may be TRBD1, 6 bases matching. In nucleotides, the sequence is TGTGCCTGGTCCCGACAGGATAATTCACCCCTCCACTTT. This yields the protein CAWSRQDNSPLHF.